Following are 16 T cell receptor beta chains from one sample sequenced in a study of post-analysis software for immune sequencing data. Regarding the study as a whole: TRBV5-6, TRBV5-1 and TRBV20-1 were among 4 or 5 TRBV segments more frequent in patients than controls.

Unique molecular identifiers were carried by the TCR beta cDNA libraries. TCRdb recomputed calls from the PCR reads with MiXCR, one row per CDR3 protein. Among roughly 700,000 distinct CDR3 sequences listed, 30% were seen once. Antigen specificity for these receptors is unknown. The sample was blood. These receptors originate from a girl aged 5-17 years with multiple sclerosis.

This chain uses TRBV28 with TRBJ2-5, with D unresolved. V was cut by 5 bases and J by 7 bases, with 17 bases left in between. The CDR3 has 14 residues. Germline CDR1 MDHEN, CDR2 SYDVKM. CDR3 residues: CASSPPSEISTQYF. In nucleotides, the CDR3 is TGTGCCAGCAGTCCCCCCTCGGAGATTTCGACCCAGTACTTC. The variable domain in full, completed from reference TRBV28 and TRBJ2-5, reads DVKVTQSSRYLVKRTGEKVFLECVQDMDHENMFWYRQDPGLGLRLIYFSYDVKMKEKGDIPEGYSVSREKKERFSLILESASTNQTSMYLCASSPPSEISTQYFGPGTRLLVL.

The genes are TRBV7-9 and TRBJ2-1; D not certain. Trimming left V 3 bases short and J 5 bases short, with 11 bases between. CDR3 length: 14 amino acids. CDR1 is SEHNR, CDR2 FQNEAQ, per germline (reference sequence). CDR3 region: CASSFHNENNEQFF. The CDR3 DNA sequence: TGTGCCAGCAGCTTCCATAATGAAAACAATGAGCAGTTCTTC.

The rearrangement links TRBV6-8 to TRBJ2-7; 14 nucleotides align to TRBD2. Germline V gives CDR1 MNHGY, CDR2 SAAAGT. CDR3 size: 18 residues. J gave up 0 bases and V 6 bases, and 10 bases lay outside the gene matches. CDR3 nucleotide sequence: TGTGCCAGCAGCCCGGGACTAGCGGGAGAAAGGGGCTCCTACGAGCAGTACTTC. Translation: CASSPGLAGERGSYEQYF.

CDR3 protein: CASSQSVGNEQFF. CDR3 coding DNA: TGTGCCAGCAGCCAGTCGGTTGGGAATGAGCAGTTCTTC. The chain carries TRBV7-9 and TRBJ2-1; D gene uncertain. The germline CDR1 and CDR2 sequences are SEHNR and FQNEAQ (reference sequence). The CDR3 has 13 amino acids. Deletions cut 5 bases from V and 7 bases from J, with 12 bases between.

The chain employs TRBV4-3 and TRBJ2-3; D remains ambiguous. The CDR3 length is 15 residues. The V and J ends lost 8 bases and 2 bases respectively, with 17 bases between them. The germline V gene has CDR1 LGHNA and CDR2 YSLEER. The CDR3 region is CASAPAGRDTDTQYF. CDR3 in DNA: TGCGCCAGCGCCCCCGCCGGGCGCGACACAGATACGCAGTATTTT.

This clonotype was found a few times. This sequence joins TRBV12-3 or TRBV12-4 and TRBJ1-1; 8 nucleotides line up with TRBD1. V lost 5 bases, J lost 6 bases, and 11 bases stayed unmatched. CDR3 length equals 15 residues. The CDR3 coding sequence is TGTGCCAGCAGTACCCGACAGGGGTTGGGCGCTGAAGCTTTCTTT. Its protein is CASSTRQGLGAEAFF.

This clonotype was picked up many times. The chain carries TRBV29-1 and TRBJ2-1; TRBD1 is a possible D gene (6 bases). CDR3 length: 12 amino acids. Germline V CDR1 and CDR2: SQVTM, ANQGSEA. V was clipped by 4 bases and J by 7 bases, with 11 bases between them. The chain's CDR3 is CSVVRGGNEQFF. CDR3 in DNA: TGCAGCGTTGTCAGGGGTGGAAATGAGCAGTTCTTC.

This sequence joins TRBV3-1 and TRBJ2-1; D might be TRBD1 (6 bases). The CDR3 is 15 residues long. The V end was cut by 0 bases, the J end by 4 bases, with 10 bases between. Germline values: CDR1 LGHDT, CDR2 YNNKEL (reference sequence). The CDR3 loop reads CASSQDRQGYNEQFF. The CDR3 nucleotides are TGTGCCAGCAGCCAAGATAGGCAGGGGTACAATGAGCAGTTCTTC.

This clonotype was picked up a small number of times. The rearrangement joins TRBV28 to TRBJ2-7; 7 bases map to TRBD1. V trimming: 7 bases; J trimming: 2 bases; junction bases outside the gene matches: 5. Germline loops: CDR1 MDHEN, CDR2 SYDVKM. The CDR3 sequence is 13 residues long. CDR3 loop: CASTYGQAYEQYF. The CDR3 nucleotides are TGTGCCAGCACTTACGGACAGGCCTACGAGCAGTACTTC. The variable domain in full, with the rest retrieved from reference TRBV28 and TRBJ2-7, is DVKVTQSSRYLVKRTGEKVFLECVQDMDHENMFWYRQDPGLGLRLIYFSYDVKMKEKGDIPEGYSVSREKKERFSLILESASTNQTSMYLCASTYGQAYEQYFGPGTRLTVT.

The V call is TRBV7-2, the J call TRBJ1-6; no definite D call. V was trimmed by 1 base and J by 11 bases, leaving 9 bases between them. This CDR3 has 13 amino acids. Germline lookup yields CDR1 SGHTA and CDR2 FQGNSA. The CDR3 loop reads CASSLGVSTPLHF. CDR3 nucleotide sequence: TGTGCCAGCAGCTTAGGGGTCTCAACACCCCTCCACTTT.

CDR3 nucleotide sequence: TGTGCCACCAGCAGATCCCAGGGACTGCCTAGCACAGATACGCAGTATTTT. Its protein product is CATSRSQGLPSTDTQYF. J is TRBJ2-3 and V is TRBV15; D might be TRBD2 (6 bases). This CDR3 comprises 17 residues. Germline V gene data show CDR1 as LNHNV and CDR2 as YYDKDF (reference sequence). Trimming took off 2 bases at V and 0 bases at J, with 15 bases between the two ends.

This chain uses TRBV20-1 with TRBJ1-1; 7 positions agree with TRBD1. Germline trimming cut 6 bases from V and 0 bases from J; bases unmatched to any gene: 4. Germline CDR1 is DFQATT and CDR2 is SNEGSKA (reference sequence). This CDR3 has 13 amino acids. In nucleotides, the CDR3 is TGCAGTGCCGACAGGGCCTTGAACACTGAAGCTTTCTTT. Residues: CSADRALNTEAFF.

The V gene is TRBV20-1, the J gene TRBJ2-2; 8 nucleotides line up with TRBD2. The germline CDR1 and CDR2 sequences are DFQATT and SNEGSKA (reference sequence). V lost 0 bases, J lost 8 bases, and 5 bases stayed unmatched. The length of the CDR3 is 14 residues. The CDR3 region has the DNA TGCAGTGCTAGAGATCGCGGGACTAGTGGGGAGCTGTTTTTT. Residues: CSARDRGTSGELFF.

This clonotype has a handful of counts. The V gene is TRBV20-1, the J gene TRBJ2-1; 10 bases agree with TRBD2. Per the germline V gene, CDR1 is DFQATT and CDR2 is SNEGSKA (reference sequence). The CDR3 sequence is 16 residues long. The J segment lost 7 bases and the V segment lost 5 bases, leaving 14 bases of the junction unmatched. CDR3 DNA: TGCAGTGCTCCGGGACTAGCGCGTCGGAGACTAAATGAGCAGTTCTTC. Its protein product is CSAPGLARRRLNEQFF.

The chain joins TRBV29-1 to TRBJ2-3, with D possibly TRBD2 on 6 matching bases. Germline values: CDR1 SQVTM, CDR2 ANQGSEA. This CDR3 comprises 14 residues. With 4 bases removed from V and 4 bases from J, the gap between germline ends came to 15 bases. CDR3 amino acids: CSVGPSEGPDTQYF. The CDR3 DNA is TGCAGCGTTGGGCCGTCGGAGGGCCCAGATACGCAGTATTTT.

A note on this clonotype: The germline gene is not matched at one end of the junction; a read error may be the cause. The chain is built from TRBV12-3 or TRBV12-4 and TRBJ2-7; TRBD1 aligns across 8 bases. The CDR3 loop spans 14 amino acids. The CDR3 loop is CASRGQGFSYVQYF. CDR3 coding DNA: TGTGCCAGCAGAGGACAGGGATTTTCCTACGTGCAGTACTTC.